Below, one T cell receptor beta chain is given with its context. Study members were between about 18 and 95 years old and lived in 20 to 30 US regions. Germline values: CDR1 GTSNPN, CDR2 SVGIG (reference sequence). The CDR3 covers 14 residues. V was shortened by 2 bases and J by 2 bases, with 13 bases between the two germline ends. The sample is drawn from a study of blood T cell repertoires in COVID-19. Study overall: COVID-19 samples from acute and convalescent phases originated in the United States, Italy and Spain.

Repertoires were generated with immunoSEQ multiplex PCR, while TCRdb's copy carries only in-frame clones and drops some. This table holds around 250,000 clones, more than 75% found once. This TCR derives from a man between 18 and 35 years old who had recovered from COVID-19. The sequenced sample consisted of PBMCs or T cells enriched from blood (not recorded which). The V gene is TRBV30, the J gene TRBJ2-7, with a weak D call TRBD2 (5 bases). The chain's CDR3 is CAWSTEVLPYEQYF. CDR3 coding DNA: TGTGCCTGGAGTACGGAGGTGTTGCCCTACGAGCAGTACTTC.